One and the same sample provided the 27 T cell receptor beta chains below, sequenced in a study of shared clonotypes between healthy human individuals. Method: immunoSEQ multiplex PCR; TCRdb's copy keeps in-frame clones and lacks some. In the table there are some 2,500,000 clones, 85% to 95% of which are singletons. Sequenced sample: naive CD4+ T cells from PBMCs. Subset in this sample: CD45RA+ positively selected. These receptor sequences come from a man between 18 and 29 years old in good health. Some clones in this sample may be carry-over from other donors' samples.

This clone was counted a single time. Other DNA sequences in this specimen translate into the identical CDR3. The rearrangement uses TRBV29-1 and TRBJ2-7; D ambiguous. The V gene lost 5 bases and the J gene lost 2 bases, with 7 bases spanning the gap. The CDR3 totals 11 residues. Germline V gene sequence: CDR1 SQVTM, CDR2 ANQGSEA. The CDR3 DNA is TGCAGCGTTAAAGGTACCTACGAGCAGTACTTC. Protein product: CSVKGTYEQYF.

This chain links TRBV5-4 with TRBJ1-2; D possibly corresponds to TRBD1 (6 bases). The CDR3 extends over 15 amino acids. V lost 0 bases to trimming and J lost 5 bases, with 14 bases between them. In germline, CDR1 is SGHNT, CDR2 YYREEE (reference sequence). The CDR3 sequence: CASSLGDTDGYGYTF. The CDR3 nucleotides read TGTGCCAGCAGCTTGGGGGACACTGACGGGTATGGCTACACCTTC.

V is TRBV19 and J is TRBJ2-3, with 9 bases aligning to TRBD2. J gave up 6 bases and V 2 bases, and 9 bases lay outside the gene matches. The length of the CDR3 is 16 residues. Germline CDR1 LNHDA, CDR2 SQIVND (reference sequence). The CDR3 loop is CASSIRLAVLGDTQYF. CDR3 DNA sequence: TGTGCCAGTAGTATAAGACTAGCGGTTCTAGGGGATACGCAGTATTTT. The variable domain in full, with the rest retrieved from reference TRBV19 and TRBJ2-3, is DGGITQSPKYLFRKEGQNVTLSCEQNLNHDAMYWYRQDPGQGLRLIYYSQIVNDFQKGDIAEGYSVSREKKESFPLTVTSAQKNPTAFYLCASSIRLAVLGDTQYFGPGTRLTVL.

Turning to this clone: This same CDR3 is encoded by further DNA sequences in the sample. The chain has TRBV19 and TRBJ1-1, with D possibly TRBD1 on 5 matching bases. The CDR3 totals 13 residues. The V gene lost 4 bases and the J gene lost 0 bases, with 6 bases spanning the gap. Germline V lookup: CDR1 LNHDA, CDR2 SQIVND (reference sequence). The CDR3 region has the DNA TGTGCCAGTAGTACAGGGATGAACACTGAAGCTTTCTTT. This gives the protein CASSTGMNTEAFF.

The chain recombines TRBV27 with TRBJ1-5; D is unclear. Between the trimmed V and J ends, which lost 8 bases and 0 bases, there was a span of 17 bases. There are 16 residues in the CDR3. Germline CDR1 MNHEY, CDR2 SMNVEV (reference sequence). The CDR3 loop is CASGPSWGHSNQPQHF. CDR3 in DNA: TGTGCCAGCGGTCCTTCTTGGGGTCATAGCAATCAGCCCCAGCATTTT.

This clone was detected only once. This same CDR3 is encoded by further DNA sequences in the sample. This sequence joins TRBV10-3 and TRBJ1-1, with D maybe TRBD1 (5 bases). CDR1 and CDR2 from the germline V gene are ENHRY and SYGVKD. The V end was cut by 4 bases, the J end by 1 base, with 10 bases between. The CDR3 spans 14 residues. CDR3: CAISVGQGNTEAFF. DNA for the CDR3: TGTGCCATCAGTGTAGGGCAGGGGAACACTGAAGCTTTCTTT.

CDR3: CASSVDRGRDVTEAFF. The CDR3 DNA reads as TGTGCCAGCAGCGTCGACAGGGGGCGCGATGTCACTGAAGCTTTCTTT. The rearrangement links TRBV5-6 to TRBJ1-1, with TRBD1 matching 10 bases. V shed 4 bases and J 4 bases; nucleotides not matched to a gene: 10. CDR1 is SGHDT, CDR2 YYEEEE, per germline. The CDR3 runs 16 residues. The whole variable domain, filled in from reference TRBV5-6 and TRBJ1-1, reads DAGVTQSPTHLIKTRGQQVTLRCSPKSGHDTVSWYQQALGQGPQFIFQYYEEEERQRGNFPDRFSGHQFPNYSSELNVNALLLGDSALYLCASSVDRGRDVTEAFFGQGTRLTVV.

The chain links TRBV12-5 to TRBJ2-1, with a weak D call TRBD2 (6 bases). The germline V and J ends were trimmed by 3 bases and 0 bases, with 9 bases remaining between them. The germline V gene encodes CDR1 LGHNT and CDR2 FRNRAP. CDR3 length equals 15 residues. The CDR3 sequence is CASGLLGGSYNEQFF. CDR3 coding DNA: TGTGCTAGTGGTTTATTGGGGGGCTCCTACAATGAGCAGTTCTTC. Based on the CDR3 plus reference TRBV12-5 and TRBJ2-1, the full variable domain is DARVTQTPRHKVTEMGQEVTMRCQPILGHNTVFWYRQTMMQGLELLAYFRNRAPLDDSGMPKDRFSAEMPDATLATLKIQPSEPRDSAVYFCASGLLGGSYNEQFFGPGTRLTVL.

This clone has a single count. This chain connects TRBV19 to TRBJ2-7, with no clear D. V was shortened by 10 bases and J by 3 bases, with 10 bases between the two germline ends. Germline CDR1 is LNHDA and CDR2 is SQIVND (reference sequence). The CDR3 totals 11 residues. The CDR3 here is CATRAGYEQYF. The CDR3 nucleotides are TGTGCCACCCGCGCTGGCTACGAGCAGTACTTC.

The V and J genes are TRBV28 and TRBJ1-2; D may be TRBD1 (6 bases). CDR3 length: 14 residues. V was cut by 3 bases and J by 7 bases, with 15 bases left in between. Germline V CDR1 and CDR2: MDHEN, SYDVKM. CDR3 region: CASSFSPGAGGYTF. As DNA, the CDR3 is TGTGCCAGCAGTTTTAGTCCAGGGGCGGGTGGCTACACCTTC.

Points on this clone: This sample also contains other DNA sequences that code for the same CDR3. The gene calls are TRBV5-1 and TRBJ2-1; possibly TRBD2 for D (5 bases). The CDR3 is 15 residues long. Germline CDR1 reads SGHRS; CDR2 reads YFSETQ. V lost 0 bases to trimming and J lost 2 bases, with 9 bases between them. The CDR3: CASSLGLATYNEQFF. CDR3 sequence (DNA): TGCGCCAGCAGCTTGGGGCTAGCCACCTACAATGAGCAGTTCTTC.

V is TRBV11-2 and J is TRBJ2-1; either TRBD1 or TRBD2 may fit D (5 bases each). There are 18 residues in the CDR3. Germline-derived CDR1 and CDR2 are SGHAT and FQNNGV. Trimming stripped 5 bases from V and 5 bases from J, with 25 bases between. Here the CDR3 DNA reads TGTGCCAGCAGCACCGGGACCGAAGCGGCACAGTGGGACAATGAGCAGTTCTTC. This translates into CASSTGTEAAQWDNEQFF.

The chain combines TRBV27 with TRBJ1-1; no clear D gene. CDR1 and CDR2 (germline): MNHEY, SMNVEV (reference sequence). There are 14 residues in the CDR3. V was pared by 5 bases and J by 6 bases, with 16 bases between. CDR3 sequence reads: CASSELFGFAEAFF. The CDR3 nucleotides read TGTGCCAGCAGTGAGTTGTTCGGTTTCGCTGAAGCTTTCTTT.

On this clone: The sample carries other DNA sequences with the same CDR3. The DNA for the CDR3 is TGTGCCAGCTCACCGGACTCCTACGAGCAGTACTTC. Its translation: CASSPDSYEQYF. This chain uses TRBV18 with TRBJ2-7; no clear D. CDR1 and CDR2 from the germline V gene are KGHSH and LQKENI. The ends were cut back, 3 bases at V and 0 bases at J, with 3 bases in the middle. CDR3 length: 12 amino acids.

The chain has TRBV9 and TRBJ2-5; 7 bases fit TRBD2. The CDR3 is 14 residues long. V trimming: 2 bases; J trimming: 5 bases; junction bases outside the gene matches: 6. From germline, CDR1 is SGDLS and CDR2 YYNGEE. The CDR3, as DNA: TGTGCCAGCAGCGTGGGAGGGATTCCGGAGACCCAGTACTTC. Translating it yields CASSVGGIPETQYF.

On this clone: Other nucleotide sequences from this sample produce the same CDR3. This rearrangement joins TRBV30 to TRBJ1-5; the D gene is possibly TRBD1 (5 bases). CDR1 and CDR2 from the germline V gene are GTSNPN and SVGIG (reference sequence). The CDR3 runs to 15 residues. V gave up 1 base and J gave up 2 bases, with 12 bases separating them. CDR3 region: CAWSAGGGRNQPQHF. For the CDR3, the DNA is TGTGCCTGGAGTGCGGGCGGGGGTCGCAATCAGCCCCAGCATTTT.

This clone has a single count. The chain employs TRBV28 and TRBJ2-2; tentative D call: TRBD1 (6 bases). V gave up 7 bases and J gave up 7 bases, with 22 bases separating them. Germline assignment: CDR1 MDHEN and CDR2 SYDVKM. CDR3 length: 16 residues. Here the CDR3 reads CASNLSGRGTGGELFF. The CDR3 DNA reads TGTGCCAGCAACCTAAGTGGCAGGGGAACTGGCGGGGAGCTGTTTTTT.

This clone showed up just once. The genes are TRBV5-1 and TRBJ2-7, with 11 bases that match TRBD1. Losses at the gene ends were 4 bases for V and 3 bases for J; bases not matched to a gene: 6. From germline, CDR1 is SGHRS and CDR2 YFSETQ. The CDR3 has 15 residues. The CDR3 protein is CASSTRGQGVYEQYF. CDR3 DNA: TGCGCCAGCAGCACCCGGGGACAGGGGGTCTACGAGCAGTACTTC.

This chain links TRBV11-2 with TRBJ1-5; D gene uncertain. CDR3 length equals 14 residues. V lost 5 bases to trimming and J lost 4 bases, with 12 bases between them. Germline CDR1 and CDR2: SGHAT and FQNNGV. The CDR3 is CASSVGVGNQPQHF. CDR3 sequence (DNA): TGTGCCAGCAGCGTGGGAGTGGGGAATCAGCCCCAGCATTTT.

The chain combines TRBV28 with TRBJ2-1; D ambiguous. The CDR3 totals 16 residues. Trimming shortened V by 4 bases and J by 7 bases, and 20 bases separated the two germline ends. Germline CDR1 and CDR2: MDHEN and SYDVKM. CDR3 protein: CASSYQDGRPGNEQFF. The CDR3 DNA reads TGTGCCAGCAGTTACCAAGACGGGCGACCTGGGAATGAGCAGTTCTTC.

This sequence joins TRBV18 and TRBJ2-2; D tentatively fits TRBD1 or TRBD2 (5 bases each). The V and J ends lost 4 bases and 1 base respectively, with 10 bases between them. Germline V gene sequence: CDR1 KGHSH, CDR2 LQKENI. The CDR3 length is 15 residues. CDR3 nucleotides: TGTGCCAGCTCACAAAGAGGGGAGAACACCGGGGAGCTGTTTTTT. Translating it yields CASSQRGENTGELFF. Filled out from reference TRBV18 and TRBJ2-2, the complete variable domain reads NAGVMQNPRHLVRRRGQEARLRCSPMKGHSHVYWYRQLPEEGLKFMVYLQKENIIDESGMPKERFSAEFPKEGPSILRIQQVVRGDSAAYFCASSQRGENTGELFFGEGSRLTVL.

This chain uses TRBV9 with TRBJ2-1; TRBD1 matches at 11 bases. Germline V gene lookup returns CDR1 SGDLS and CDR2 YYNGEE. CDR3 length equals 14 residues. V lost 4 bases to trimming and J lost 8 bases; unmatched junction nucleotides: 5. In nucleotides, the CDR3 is TGTGCCAGCAGCACTGGACAGGGGGCCCATGAGCAGTTCTTC. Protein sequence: CASSTGQGAHEQFF.

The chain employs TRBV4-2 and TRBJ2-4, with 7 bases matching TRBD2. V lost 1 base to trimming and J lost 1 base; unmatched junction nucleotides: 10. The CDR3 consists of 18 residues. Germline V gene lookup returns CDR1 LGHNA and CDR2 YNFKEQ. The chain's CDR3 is CASSQAASWEGAKNIQYF. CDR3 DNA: TGTGCCAGCAGCCAAGCCGCGAGCTGGGAGGGGGCCAAAAACATTCAGTACTTC.

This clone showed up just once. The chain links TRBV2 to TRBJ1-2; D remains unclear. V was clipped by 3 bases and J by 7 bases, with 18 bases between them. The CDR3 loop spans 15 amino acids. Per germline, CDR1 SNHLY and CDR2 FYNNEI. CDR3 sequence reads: CASSEMFGARGGYTF. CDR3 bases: TGTGCCAGCAGTGAGATGTTCGGAGCTCGGGGTGGCTACACCTTC.

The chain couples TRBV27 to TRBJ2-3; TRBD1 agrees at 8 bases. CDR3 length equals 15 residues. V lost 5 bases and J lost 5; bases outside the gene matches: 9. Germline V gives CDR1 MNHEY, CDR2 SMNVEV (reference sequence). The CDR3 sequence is CASSVMQGAGDTQYF. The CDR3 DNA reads TGTGCCAGCAGTGTAATGCAGGGGGCTGGAGATACGCAGTATTTT.

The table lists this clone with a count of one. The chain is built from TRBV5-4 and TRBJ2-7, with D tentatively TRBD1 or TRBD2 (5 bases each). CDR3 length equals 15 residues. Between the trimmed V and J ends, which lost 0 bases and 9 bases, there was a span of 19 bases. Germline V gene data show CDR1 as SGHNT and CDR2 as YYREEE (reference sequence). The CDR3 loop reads CASSLGGLKWTAQYF. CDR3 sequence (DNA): TGTGCCAGCAGCTTGGGGGGGTTAAAGTGGACGGCGCAGTACTTC.

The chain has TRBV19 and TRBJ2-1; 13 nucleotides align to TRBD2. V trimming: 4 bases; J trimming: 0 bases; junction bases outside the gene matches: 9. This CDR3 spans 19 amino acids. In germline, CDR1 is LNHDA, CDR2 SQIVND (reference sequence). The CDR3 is CASSTRLAGGPSSYNEQFF. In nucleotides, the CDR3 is TGTGCCAGTAGTACCCGACTAGCGGGAGGCCCTAGCTCCTACAATGAGCAGTTCTTC.